Shown below are 23 T cell receptor beta chains from a single sample sequenced in a study of blood T cells in healthy people across ages. Alongside a J-beta primer mix, a sample-barcoded 5' primer served in a second PCR lasting about 6 to 11 cycles. Via MiXCR, TCRdb re-called the 5' RACE reads, giving one row per CDR3 protein. The sample holds approximately 700,000 distinct CDR3 sequences, approximately 29% seen once. The material sequenced was blood. The receptor source for this set is a woman older than 75 in good health.

Regarding this clonotype: One junction end does not reproduce the germline sequence, and a read error may be involved. The CDR3, as DNA: TGTGCCAGCAGTAGGGGGCCCTACAATGGGCAGTTCTTC. Its protein is CASSRGPYNGQFF. This chain uses TRBV6-1 with TRBJ2-1, with 7 bases matching TRBD1. Germline-derived CDR1 and CDR2 are MNHNS and SASEGT. This CDR3 contains 13 residues.

Notes on this clonotype: This could be a read error, since a much larger clone is one nucleotide away. This chain joins TRBV6-1 and TRBJ2-1, with a weak D call TRBD2 (5 bases). This CDR3 has 13 amino acids. Trimming took off 2 bases at V and 12 bases at J, with 14 bases between the two ends. Germline-derived CDR1 and CDR2 are MNHNS and SASEGT. CDR3 amino acids: CASSERAGGGQFF. CDR3 bases: TGTGCCAGCAGTGAAAGGGCAGGTGGAGGGCAGTTCTTC.

A few counts support this clonotype. A much more abundant neighbour one base away suggests this may be a read error. This chain links TRBV5-1 with TRBJ2-7, with 9 bases aligning to TRBD2. The CDR3 is 15 amino acids. The germline gives CDR1 SGHRS, CDR2 YFSETQ. The J segment lost 4 bases and the V segment lost 0 bases, leaving 5 bases of the junction unmatched. In DNA form, the CDR3 reads TGCGCCAGCAGCTTGGGCGGGGGGGCGAGATACGAGCAGTACTTC. Translated, it gives CASSLGGGARYEQYF. Drawing the rest from reference TRBV5-1 and TRBJ2-7, the complete variable domain is KAGVTQTPRYLIKTRGQQVTLSCSPISGHRSVSWYQQTPGQGLQFLFEYFSETQRNKGNFPGRFSGRQFSNSRSEMNVSTLELGDSALYLCASSLGGGARYEQYFGPGTRLTVT.

This clonotype has a count of ten or more. V usage is TRBV20-1 and J usage is TRBJ2-1; D is unclear. The germline V and J ends were trimmed by 8 bases and 1 base, with 9 bases remaining between them. Per the germline V gene, CDR1 is DFQATT and CDR2 is SNEGSKA (reference sequence). This CDR3 has 12 amino acids. The CDR3 loop is CSSSGSYNEQFF. The CDR3 DNA reads as TGCAGTTCCTCTGGGTCCTACAATGAGCAGTTCTTC.

This clonotype came up many times. This rearrangement joins TRBV15 to TRBJ2-5, with TRBD1 identical over 10 bases. Per germline, CDR1 LNHNV and CDR2 YYDKDF (reference sequence). The CDR3 extends over 15 amino acids. Trimming cost V 4 bases and J 5 bases; bases outside gene matches: 7. The CDR3 here is CATSTTGTGEETQYF. The DNA of the CDR3 is TGTGCCACCAGCACCACCGGGACAGGGGAGGAGACCCAGTACTTC.

The J gene is TRBJ2-7, the V gene TRBV7-3, with 7 bases identical to TRBD1. Germline V lookup: CDR1 SGHTA, CDR2 FQGTGA. The CDR3 has 15 residues. J gave up 0 bases and V 5 bases, and 7 bases lay outside the gene matches. The DNA of the CDR3 is TGTGCCAGCAGCCCTTGGACAGGACTCTCCTACGAGCAGTACTTC. It specifies CASSPWTGLSYEQYF.

The chain employs TRBV6-5 and TRBJ2-7; possible D gene TRBD2, 6 bases. With the DNA end fitting TRBJ2-5 better, the J assignment may be wrong. The CDR3 is made up of 15 amino acids. The germline CDR1 and CDR2 sequences are MNHEY and SVGAGI. The CDR3, as DNA: TGTGCCAGCACCTCGAGCGGGCTACGGGGTGAGACCCAGTACTTC. Encoded protein: CASTSSGLRGETQYF.

In this sample, this clonotype turned up once. The chain couples TRBV28 to TRBJ2-7; 11 nucleotides agree with TRBD1. Unmatched junction bases numbered 4, after V lost 3 bases and J lost 3 bases. The CDR3 runs to 15 residues. Germline CDR1 MDHEN, CDR2 SYDVKM. The CDR3 protein is CASSFLGTGGYEQYF. The CDR3 bases are TGTGCCAGCAGTTTTTTGGGGACAGGGGGCTACGAGCAGTACTTC.

In its sample, this clonotype was seen many times. This chain connects TRBV21-1 to TRBJ2-3; TRBD2 is the table's D call, not checked against the DNA. TRBV21-1 is marked as a pseudogene. The CDR3 runs to 14 residues. The CDR3 sequence is CASSPSHSRDTQYF. Here the CDR3 DNA reads TGTGCCAGCAGCCCCAGCCACTCCCGGGATACGCAGTATTTT.

This clonotype was recorded at least ten times. The V gene is TRBV20-1, the J gene TRBJ2-7; 8 bases line up with TRBD1. The J segment lost 2 bases and the V segment lost 3 bases, leaving 9 bases of the junction unmatched. This CDR3 spans 15 amino acids. Germline V gene data show CDR1 as DFQATT and CDR2 as SNEGSKA (reference sequence). The CDR3: CSARGPGQVAYEQYF. CDR3 in DNA: TGCAGTGCTAGGGGTCCGGGACAGGTCGCCTACGAGCAGTACTTC.

This clonotype was counted only a few times. The chain is built from TRBV27 and TRBJ2-2; D possibly corresponds to TRBD1 (8 bases). V dropped 0 bases and J dropped 5 bases, with 16 bases sitting between them. Germline CDR1 is MNHEY and CDR2 is SMNVEV (reference sequence). This CDR3 spans 17 amino acids. CDR3 residues: CASSLSPGQGGTGELFF. The CDR3 bases are TGTGCCAGCAGTTTATCCCCAGGACAGGGAGGGACCGGGGAGCTGTTTTTT.

V usage is TRBV6-1 and J usage is TRBJ1-1; D is possibly TRBD1 (5 bases). This CDR3 contains 15 residues. Germline V gene data show CDR1 as MNHNS and CDR2 as SASEGT. Trimming shortened V by 6 bases and J by 1 base, and 15 bases separated the two germline ends. The CDR3 coding sequence is TGTGCCAGCAGCGTAACTGGGGGGTGGAACACTGAAGCTTTCTTT. It encodes CASSVTGGWNTEAFF.

A note on this clonotype: A much larger clonotype is one base distant, so this may be a read error. V gene TRBV5-5 combines with J gene TRBJ2-1, with a weak D call TRBD1 (5 bases). V was cut by 4 bases and J by 6 bases, with 17 bases left in between. The CDR3 is 15 amino acids. Germline V CDR1 and CDR2: SGHKS, YYEKEE (reference sequence). The CDR3 region has the DNA TGTGCCAGCAGCCTGGCAGGGAACCCCTGCAATGAGCAGTTCTTC. It yields the protein CASSLAGNPCNEQFF.

This clonotype has at least ten counts. This chain uses TRBV15 with TRBJ1-2, with D possibly being TRBD1 (5 bases). Germline V gene lookup returns CDR1 LNHNV and CDR2 YYDKDF (reference sequence). Deletions cut 2 bases from V and 4 bases from J, with 14 bases between. CDR3 length: 15 residues. CDR3 coding DNA: TGTGCCACCAGCAGACCGGACATAAACTTCTATGGCTACACCTTC. Protein sequence: CATSRPDINFYGYTF.

The chain is built from TRBV25-1 and TRBJ2-1; possibly TRBD2 for D (5 bases). The CDR3 sequence is 16 residues long. Germline assignment: CDR1 MGHDK and CDR2 SYGVNS. Trimming removed 6 bases at V and 1 base at J, with 16 bases between. CDR3 DNA: TGTGCCAGCAGCGGCCTCCCTGGGAGATCCTACAATGAGCAGTTCTTC. This encodes CASSGLPGRSYNEQFF.

This clonotype was detected many times. CDR3 in amino acids: CASSSGQGDWNEQFF. The CDR3 DNA sequence: TGTGCCAGCAGCTCTGGACAGGGGGATTGGAATGAGCAGTTCTTC. The V gene is TRBV7-9, the J gene TRBJ2-1; 10 bases fit TRBD1. The CDR3 consists of 15 residues. Germline assignment: CDR1 SEHNR and CDR2 FQNEAQ (reference sequence). Trimming at V came to 4 bases and at J to 7 bases, leaving 7 bases not matched to a gene.

A remark on this clonotype: Just one base apart from a much larger clone, this may be a read error. The chain joins TRBV7-2 to TRBJ2-7; 7 bases fit TRBD2. J lost 7 bases, V lost 3 bases, and 15 bases had no gene match. The CDR3 has 16 residues. Germline CDR1 and CDR2: SGHTA and FQGNSA. The CDR3 DNA sequence: TGTGCCAGCAGCTTGGAGCGGGGCCACCCCCACAATGAGCAGTACTTC. It codes for CASSLERGHPHNEQYF.

This clonotype has more than one count but fewer than ten. This may be a read error: a much more frequent sequence differs by one nucleotide. CDR3 sequence reads: CSATSGGRYEQYF. The DNA for the CDR3 is TGCAGTGCCACTAGCGGGGGGCGTTACGAGCAGTACTTC. The V gene is TRBV20-1, the J gene TRBJ2-7; 12 positions match TRBD2. CDR3 length: 13 residues. V lost 6 bases and J lost 4; bases outside the gene matches: 4. Germline CDR1 reads DFQATT; CDR2 reads SNEGSKA (reference sequence).

The chain recombines TRBV12-3 or TRBV12-4 with TRBJ1-2; no clear D gene. Trimming took 7 bases from V and 5 from J, leaving 11 bases between them. The CDR3 is made up of 12 amino acids. The CDR3 nucleotides read TGTGCCAGCAATCCCGGGGTTTATGGCTACACCTTC. This encodes CASNPGVYGYTF.

This clonotype was counted only a few times. This chain connects TRBV7-9 to TRBJ1-6, with D tentatively TRBD1 (6 bases). Germline CDR1 SEHNR, CDR2 FQNEAQ (reference sequence). The CDR3 has 16 amino acids. V was pared by 1 base and J by 8 bases, with 15 bases between. The CDR3 loop is CASSLDSSGAHSPLHF. For the CDR3, the DNA is TGTGCCAGCAGCTTAGATTCCTCGGGGGCCCATTCACCCCTCCACTTT.

This clonotype has ten or more counts. V usage is TRBV6-1 and J usage is TRBJ2-7, with 8 positions matching TRBD1. This CDR3 is built from 14 residues. Germline CDR1 is MNHNS and CDR2 is SASEGT. The ends lost 5 bases at V and 0 bases at J; junction bases unmatched: 3. The CDR3 sequence is CASSKDRVSYEQYF. CDR3 DNA: TGTGCCAGCAGTAAGGACAGGGTCTCCTACGAGCAGTACTTC.

At least ten counts were recorded for this clonotype. The chain employs TRBV29-1 and TRBJ2-1, with 8 positions matching TRBD1. The CDR3 spans 15 residues. The J segment lost 6 bases and the V segment lost 5 bases, leaving 12 bases of the junction unmatched. Germline CDR1 reads SQVTM; CDR2 reads ANQGSEA. The CDR3 spells CSVRSQGGPGNEQFF. CDR3 nucleotides: TGCAGCGTTCGTTCACAGGGGGGACCGGGCAATGAGCAGTTCTTC.

This clonotype was picked up many times. The J gene is TRBJ2-7, the V gene TRBV30; TRBD1 might be the D (6 bases). V lost 2 bases, J lost 3 bases, and 8 bases lay in between. The CDR3 runs to 12 residues. Germline loops: CDR1 GTSNPN, CDR2 SVGIG (reference sequence). The CDR3 is CAWSLQGYEQYF. The CDR3 region has the DNA TGTGCCTGGAGTCTACAGGGCTACGAGCAGTACTTC.